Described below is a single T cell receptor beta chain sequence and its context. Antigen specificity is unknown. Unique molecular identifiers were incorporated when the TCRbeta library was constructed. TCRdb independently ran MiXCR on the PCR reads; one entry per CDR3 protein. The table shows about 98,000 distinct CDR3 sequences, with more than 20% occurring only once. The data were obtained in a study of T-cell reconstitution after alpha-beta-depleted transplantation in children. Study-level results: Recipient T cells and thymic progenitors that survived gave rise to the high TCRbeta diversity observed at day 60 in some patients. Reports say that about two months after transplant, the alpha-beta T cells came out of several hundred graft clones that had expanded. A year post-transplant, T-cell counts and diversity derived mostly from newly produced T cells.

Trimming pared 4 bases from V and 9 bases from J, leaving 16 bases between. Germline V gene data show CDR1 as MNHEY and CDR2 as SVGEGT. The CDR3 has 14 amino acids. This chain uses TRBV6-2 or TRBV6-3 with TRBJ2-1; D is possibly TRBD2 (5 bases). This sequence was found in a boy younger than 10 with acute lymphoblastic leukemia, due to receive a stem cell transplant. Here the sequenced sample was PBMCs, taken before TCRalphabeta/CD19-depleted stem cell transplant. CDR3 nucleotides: TGTGCCAGCAGTTTGACCGGTACTAGTGGTGAGCAGTTCTTC. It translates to CASSLTGTSGEQFF.